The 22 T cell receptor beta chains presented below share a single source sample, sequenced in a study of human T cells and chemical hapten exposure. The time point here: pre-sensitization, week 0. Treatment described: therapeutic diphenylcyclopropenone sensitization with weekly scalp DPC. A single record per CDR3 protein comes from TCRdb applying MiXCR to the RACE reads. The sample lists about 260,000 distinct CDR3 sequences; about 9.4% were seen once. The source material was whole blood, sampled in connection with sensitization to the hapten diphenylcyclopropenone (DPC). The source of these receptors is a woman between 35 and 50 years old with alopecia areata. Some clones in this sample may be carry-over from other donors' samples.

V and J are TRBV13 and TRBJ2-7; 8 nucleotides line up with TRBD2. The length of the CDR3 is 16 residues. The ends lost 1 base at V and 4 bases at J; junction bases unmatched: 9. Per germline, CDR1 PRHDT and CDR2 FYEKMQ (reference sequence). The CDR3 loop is CASSLAGGPNSYEQYF. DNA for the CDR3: TGTGCCAGCAGCTTAGCGGGAGGGCCTAATTCGTACGAGCAGTACTTC.

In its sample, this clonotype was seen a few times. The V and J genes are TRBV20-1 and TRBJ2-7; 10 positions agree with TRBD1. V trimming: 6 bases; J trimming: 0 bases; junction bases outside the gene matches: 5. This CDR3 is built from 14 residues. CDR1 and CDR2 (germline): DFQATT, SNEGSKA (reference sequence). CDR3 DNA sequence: TGCAGTGCGAGGACAGGGGGGAGCTCCTACGAGCAGTACTTC. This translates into CSARTGGSSYEQYF.

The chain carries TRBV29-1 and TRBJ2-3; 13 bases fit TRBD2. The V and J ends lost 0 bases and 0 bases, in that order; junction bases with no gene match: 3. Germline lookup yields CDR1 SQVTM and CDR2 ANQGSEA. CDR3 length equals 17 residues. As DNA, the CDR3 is TGCAGCGTTGAAGATCCGGGACTAGCGGGAAGCACAGATACGCAGTATTTT. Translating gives CSVEDPGLAGSTDTQYF.

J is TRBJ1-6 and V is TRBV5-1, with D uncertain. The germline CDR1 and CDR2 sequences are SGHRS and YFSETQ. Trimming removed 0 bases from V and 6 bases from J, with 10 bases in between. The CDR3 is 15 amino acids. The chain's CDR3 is CASSLEGQVNSPLHF. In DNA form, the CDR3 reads TGCGCCAGCAGCTTGGAGGGCCAGGTTAATTCACCCCTCCACTTT.

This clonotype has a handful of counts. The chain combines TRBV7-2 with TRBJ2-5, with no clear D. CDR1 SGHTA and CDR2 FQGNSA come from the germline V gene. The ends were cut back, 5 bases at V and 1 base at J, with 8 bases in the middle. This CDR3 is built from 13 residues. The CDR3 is CASSPHTQETQYF. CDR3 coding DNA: TGTGCCAGCAGCCCCCACACCCAAGAGACCCAGTACTTC. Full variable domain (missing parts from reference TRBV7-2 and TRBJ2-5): GAGVSQSPSNKVTEKGKDVELRCDPISGHTALYWYRQSLGQGLEFLIYFQGNSAPDKSGLPSDRFSAERTGGSVSTLTIQRTQQEDSAVYLCASSPHTQETQYFGPGTRLLVL.

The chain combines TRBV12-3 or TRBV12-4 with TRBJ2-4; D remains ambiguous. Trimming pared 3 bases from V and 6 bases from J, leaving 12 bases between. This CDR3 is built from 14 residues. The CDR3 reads CASSLVSDGNIQYF. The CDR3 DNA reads TGTGCCAGCAGTTTGGTGTCGGATGGAAACATTCAGTACTTC.

CDR3 amino acids: CASSYGTSTNEQFF. For the CDR3, the DNA is TGTGCCAGCAGTTACGGGACTAGTACCAATGAGCAGTTCTTC. The chain carries TRBV6-2 or TRBV6-3 and TRBJ2-1; 8 nucleotides align to TRBD2. The V gene's germline CDR1 is MNHEY and CDR2 SVGEGT. J gave up 6 bases and V 2 bases, and 3 bases lay outside the gene matches. The CDR3 is 14 amino acids.

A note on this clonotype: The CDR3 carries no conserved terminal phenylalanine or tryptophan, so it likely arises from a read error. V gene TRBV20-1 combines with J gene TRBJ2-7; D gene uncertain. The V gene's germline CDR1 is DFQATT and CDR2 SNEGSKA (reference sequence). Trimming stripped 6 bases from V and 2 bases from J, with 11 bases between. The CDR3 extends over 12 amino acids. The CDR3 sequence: CSAAQSAYEQYS. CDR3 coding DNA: TGCAGTGCAGCCCAGTCGGCCTACGAGCAGTACTCC.

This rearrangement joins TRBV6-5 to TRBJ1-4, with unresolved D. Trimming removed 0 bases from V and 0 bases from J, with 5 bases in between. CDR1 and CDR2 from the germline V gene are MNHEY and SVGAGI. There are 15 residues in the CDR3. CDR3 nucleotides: TGTGCCAGCAGTTACTCGAGAGCAACTAATGAAAAACTGTTTTTT. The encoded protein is CASSYSRATNEKLFF.

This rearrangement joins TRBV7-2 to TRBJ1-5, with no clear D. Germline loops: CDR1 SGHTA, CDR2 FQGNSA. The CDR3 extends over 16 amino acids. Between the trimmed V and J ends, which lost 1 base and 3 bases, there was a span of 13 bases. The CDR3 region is CASSLGGGAFNQPQHF. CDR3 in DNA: TGTGCCAGCAGCTTAGGTGGAGGAGCCTTCAATCAGCCCCAGCATTTT. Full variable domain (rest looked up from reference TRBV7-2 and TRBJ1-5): GAGVSQSPSNKVTEKGKDVELRCDPISGHTALYWYRQSLGQGLEFLIYFQGNSAPDKSGLPSDRFSAERTGGSVSTLTIQRTQQEDSAVYLCASSLGGGAFNQPQHFGDGTRLSIL.

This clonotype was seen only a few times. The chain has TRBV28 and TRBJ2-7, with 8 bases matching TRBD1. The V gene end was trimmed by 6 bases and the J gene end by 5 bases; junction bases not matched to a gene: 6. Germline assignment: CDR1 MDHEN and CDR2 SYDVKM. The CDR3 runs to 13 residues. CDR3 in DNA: TGTGCCAGCAGGGACAGGGCGGCCAACGAGCAGTACTTC. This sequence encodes CASRDRAANEQYF.

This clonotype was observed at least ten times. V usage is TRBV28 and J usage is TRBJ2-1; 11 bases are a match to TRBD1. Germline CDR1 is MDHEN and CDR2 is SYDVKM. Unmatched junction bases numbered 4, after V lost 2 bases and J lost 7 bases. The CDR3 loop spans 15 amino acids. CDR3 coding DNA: TGTGCCAGCAGTTTAACGGACAGGGGGCTGAATGAGCAGTTCTTC. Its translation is CASSLTDRGLNEQFF.

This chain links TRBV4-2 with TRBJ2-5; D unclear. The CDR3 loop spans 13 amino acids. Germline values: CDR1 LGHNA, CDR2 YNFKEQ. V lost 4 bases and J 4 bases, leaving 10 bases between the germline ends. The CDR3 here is CASSPGPGETQYF. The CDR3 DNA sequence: TGTGCCAGCAGCCCCGGACCCGGAGAGACCCAGTACTTC.

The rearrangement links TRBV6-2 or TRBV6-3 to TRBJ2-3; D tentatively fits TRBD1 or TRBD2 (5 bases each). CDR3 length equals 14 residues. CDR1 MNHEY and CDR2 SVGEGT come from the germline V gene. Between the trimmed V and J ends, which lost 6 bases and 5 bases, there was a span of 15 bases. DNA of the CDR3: TGTGCCAGCAGATTATTGGGGGACCGAGATACGCAGTATTTT. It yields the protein CASRLLGDRDTQYF.

Here the CDR3 DNA reads TGCGCCAGCAGAACAGGGTCTAGCGGGTACGAGCAGTACTTC. Translation gives CASRTGSSGYEQYF. The chain is built from TRBV5-1 and TRBJ2-7; 8 bases map to TRBD2. The length of the CDR3 is 14 residues. CDR1 and CDR2 from the germline V gene are SGHRS and YFSETQ. The ends lost 5 bases at V and 4 bases at J; junction bases unmatched: 8. The full variable domain, in which reference TRBV5-1 and TRBJ2-7 provide the parts outside the CDR3, is KAGVTQTPRYLIKTRGQQVTLSCSPISGHRSVSWYQQTPGQGLQFLFEYFSETQRNKGNFPGRFSGRQFSNSRSEMNVSTLELGDSALYLCASRTGSSGYEQYFGPGTRLTVT.

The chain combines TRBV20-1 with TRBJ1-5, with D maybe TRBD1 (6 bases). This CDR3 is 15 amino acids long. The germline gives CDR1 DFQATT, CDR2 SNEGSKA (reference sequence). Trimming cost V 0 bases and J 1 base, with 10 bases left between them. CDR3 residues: CSAREGGPSNQPQHF. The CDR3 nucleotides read TGCAGTGCTAGAGAAGGGGGGCCGAGCAATCAGCCCCAGCATTTT.

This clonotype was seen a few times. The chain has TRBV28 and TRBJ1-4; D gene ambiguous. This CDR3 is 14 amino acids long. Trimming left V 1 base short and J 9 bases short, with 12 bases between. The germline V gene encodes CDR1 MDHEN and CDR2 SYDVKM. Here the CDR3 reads CASSLSNVRKKLFF. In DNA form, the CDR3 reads TGTGCCAGCAGTTTATCCAACGTCCGGAAAAAACTGTTTTTT.

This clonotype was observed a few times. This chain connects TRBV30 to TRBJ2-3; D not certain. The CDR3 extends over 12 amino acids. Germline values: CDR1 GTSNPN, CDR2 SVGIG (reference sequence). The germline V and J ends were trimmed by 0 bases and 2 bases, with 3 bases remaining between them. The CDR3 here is CAWSVLTDTQYF. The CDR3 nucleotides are TGTGCCTGGAGTGTACTCACAGATACGCAGTATTTT.

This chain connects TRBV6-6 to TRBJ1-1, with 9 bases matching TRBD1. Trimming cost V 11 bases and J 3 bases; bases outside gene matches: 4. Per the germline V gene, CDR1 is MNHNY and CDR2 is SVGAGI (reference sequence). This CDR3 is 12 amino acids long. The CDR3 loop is CAGGQGHTEAFF. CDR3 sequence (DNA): TGTGCCGGGGGACAGGGACACACTGAAGCTTTCTTT.

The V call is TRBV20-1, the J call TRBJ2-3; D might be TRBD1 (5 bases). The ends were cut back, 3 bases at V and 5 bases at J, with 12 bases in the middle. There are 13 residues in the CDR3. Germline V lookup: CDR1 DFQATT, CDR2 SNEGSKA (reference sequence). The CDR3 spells CSASRQPGDTQYF. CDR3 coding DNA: TGCAGTGCTAGTAGACAGCCCGGAGATACGCAGTATTTT.

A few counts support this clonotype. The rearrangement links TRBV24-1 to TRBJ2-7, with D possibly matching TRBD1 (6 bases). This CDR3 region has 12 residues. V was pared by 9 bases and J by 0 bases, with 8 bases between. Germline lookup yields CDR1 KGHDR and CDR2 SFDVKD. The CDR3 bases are TGTGCCACCGACAGGAGCTCCTACGAGCAGTACTTC. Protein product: CATDRSSYEQYF.

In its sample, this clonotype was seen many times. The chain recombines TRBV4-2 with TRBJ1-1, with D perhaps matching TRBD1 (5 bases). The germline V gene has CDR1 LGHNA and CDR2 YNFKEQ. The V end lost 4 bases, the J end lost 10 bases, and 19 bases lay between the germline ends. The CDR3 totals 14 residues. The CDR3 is CASSLTGTSKGAFF. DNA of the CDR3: TGTGCCAGCAGCCTAACCGGGACTTCCAAAGGAGCTTTCTTT.